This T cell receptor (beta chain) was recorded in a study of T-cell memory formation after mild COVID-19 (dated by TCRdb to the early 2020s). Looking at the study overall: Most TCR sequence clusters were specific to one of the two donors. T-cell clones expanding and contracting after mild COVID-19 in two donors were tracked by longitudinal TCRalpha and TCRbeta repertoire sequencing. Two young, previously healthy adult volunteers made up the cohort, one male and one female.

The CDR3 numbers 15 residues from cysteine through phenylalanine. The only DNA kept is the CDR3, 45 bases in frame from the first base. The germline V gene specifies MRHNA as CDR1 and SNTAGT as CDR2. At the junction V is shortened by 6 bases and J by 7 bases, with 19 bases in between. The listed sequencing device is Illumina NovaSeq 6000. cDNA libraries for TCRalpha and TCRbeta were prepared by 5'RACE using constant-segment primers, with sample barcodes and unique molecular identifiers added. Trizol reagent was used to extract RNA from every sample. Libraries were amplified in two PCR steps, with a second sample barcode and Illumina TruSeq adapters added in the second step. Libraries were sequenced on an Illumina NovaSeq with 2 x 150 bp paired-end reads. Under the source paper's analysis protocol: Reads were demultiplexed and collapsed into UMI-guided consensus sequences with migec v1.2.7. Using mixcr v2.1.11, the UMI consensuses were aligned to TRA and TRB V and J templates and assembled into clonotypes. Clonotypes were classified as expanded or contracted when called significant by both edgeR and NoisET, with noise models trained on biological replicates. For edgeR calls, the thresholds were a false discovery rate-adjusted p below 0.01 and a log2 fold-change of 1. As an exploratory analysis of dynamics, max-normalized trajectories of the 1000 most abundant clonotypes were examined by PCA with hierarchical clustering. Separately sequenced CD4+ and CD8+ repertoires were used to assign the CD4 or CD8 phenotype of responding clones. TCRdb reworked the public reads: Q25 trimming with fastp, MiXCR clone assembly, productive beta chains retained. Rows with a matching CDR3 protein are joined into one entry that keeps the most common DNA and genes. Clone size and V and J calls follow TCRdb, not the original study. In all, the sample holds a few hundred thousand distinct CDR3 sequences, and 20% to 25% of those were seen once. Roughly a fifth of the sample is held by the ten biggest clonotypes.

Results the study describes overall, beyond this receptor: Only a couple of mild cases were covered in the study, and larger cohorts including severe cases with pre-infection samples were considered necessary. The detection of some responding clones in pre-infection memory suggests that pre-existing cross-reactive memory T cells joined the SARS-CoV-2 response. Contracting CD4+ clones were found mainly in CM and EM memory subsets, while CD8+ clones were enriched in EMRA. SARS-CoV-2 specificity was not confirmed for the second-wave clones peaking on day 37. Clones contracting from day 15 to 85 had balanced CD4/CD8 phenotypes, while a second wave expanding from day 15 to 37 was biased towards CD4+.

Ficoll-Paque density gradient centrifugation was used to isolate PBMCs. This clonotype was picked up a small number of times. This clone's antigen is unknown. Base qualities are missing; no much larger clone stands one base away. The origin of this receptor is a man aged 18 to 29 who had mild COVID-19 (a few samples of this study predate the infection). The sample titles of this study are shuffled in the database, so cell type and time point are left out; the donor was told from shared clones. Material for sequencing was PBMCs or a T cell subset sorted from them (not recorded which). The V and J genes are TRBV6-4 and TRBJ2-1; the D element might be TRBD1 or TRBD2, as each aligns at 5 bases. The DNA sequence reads TGTGCCAGCAGCAGGGAACTCACCTGGGGGAATGAGCAGTTCTTC. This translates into CASSRELTWGNEQFF.